A single sample gave rise to the 32 T cell receptor beta chains below, sequenced in a study of OX40 agonist ivuxolimab in advanced cancers. Sequenced by immunoSEQ multiplex PCR; TCRdb stores in-frame clones only, minus some. The profile shows tens of thousands of clones, 90% of them singletons. The sample consisted of CD4+ or CD8+ T cells sorted from blood, taken in a trial of the OX40 agonist ivuxolimab. These receptors came from an adult with an advanced solid tumor such as melanoma, head and neck, liver or kidney cancer.

The gene calls are TRBV28 and TRBJ2-7, with TRBD2 as a possible D gene (6 bases). Trimming shortened V by 3 bases and J by 2 bases, and 20 bases separated the two germline ends. CDR3 length: 17 amino acids. CDR1 and CDR2 from the germline V gene are MDHEN and SYDVKM. The CDR3: CASSFPAGSSFTYEQYF. For the CDR3, the DNA is TGTGCCAGCAGTTTCCCAGCGGGCTCCTCCTTTACCTACGAGCAGTACTTC.

The J gene is TRBJ2-5, the V gene TRBV13; tentatively, D is TRBD2 (5 bases). This CDR3 is built from 11 residues. Germline V gives CDR1 PRHDT, CDR2 FYEKMQ (reference sequence). V was cut by 5 bases and J by 5 bases, with 6 bases left in between. This chain's CDR3 is CASSIAETQYF. CDR3 sequence (DNA): TGTGCCAGCAGCATAGCGGAGACCCAGTACTTC.

The chain combines TRBV2 with TRBJ2-7; 12 nucleotides agree with TRBD2. CDR1 and CDR2 from the germline V gene are SNHLY and FYNNEI. V was clipped by 7 bases and J by 3 bases; unmatched bases: 7. This CDR3 comprises 15 residues. This CDR3 is CASNPTSGSFYEQYF. The CDR3, as DNA: TGTGCCAGCAACCCGACTAGCGGGAGCTTCTACGAGCAGTACTTC.

The chain uses TRBV7-9 and TRBJ2-7; D ambiguous. The CDR3 has 11 residues. V lost 5 bases to trimming and J lost 7 bases, with 9 bases between them. Germline V gene sequence: CDR1 SEHNR, CDR2 FQNEAQ (reference sequence). CDR3 sequence reads: CASSTGGEQYF. In DNA form, the CDR3 reads TGTGCCAGCAGCACGGGTGGGGAGCAGTACTTC.

Note on this clone: A junction end diverges from the germline sequence, so it may reflect a read error. The same CDR3 is also encoded by other DNA sequences in this sample. This chain joins TRBV4-1 and TRBJ1-2; 9 nucleotides align to TRBD1. This CDR3 has 15 amino acids. CDR1 and CDR2 from the germline V gene are MGHRA and YSYEKL. Here the CDR3 DNA reads TGCGCCAGTAGCCAAGGACAGGGGAGTAACTATGGCTACACCTTC. Its protein is CASSQGQGSNYGYTF.

V usage is TRBV9 and J usage is TRBJ2-2, with D possibly TRBD1 on 5 matching bases. CDR3 size: 15 residues. Trimming removed 0 bases from V and 1 base from J, with 7 bases in between. The germline CDR1 and CDR2 sequences are SGDLS and YYNGEE. The CDR3 sequence is CASSVDQGNTGELFF. The CDR3 nucleotides read TGTGCCAGCAGCGTAGACCAGGGGAACACCGGGGAGCTGTTTTTT.

The gene calls are TRBV7-2 and TRBJ1-2; D gene uncertain. Trimming cost V 5 bases and J 7 bases, with 26 bases left between them. The germline V gene has CDR1 SGHTA and CDR2 FQGNSA. The CDR3 length is 17 residues. Here the CDR3 DNA reads TGTGCCAGCAGCCCTCGTCCCCCACATCAAACTGCTGGTGGCTACACCTTC. It is translated as CASSPRPPHQTAGGYTF.

The gene calls are TRBV5-1 and TRBJ2-7, with 8 bases that match TRBD2. V gave up 0 bases and J gave up 6 bases; unmatched junction bases: 11. The CDR3 has 16 residues. The germline V gene encodes CDR1 SGHRS and CDR2 YFSETQ. This CDR3 is CASSLAPGGDRLEQYF. The CDR3 coding sequence is TGCGCCAGCAGCTTGGCCCCGGGGGGGGATCGGCTCGAGCAGTACTTC.

The chain is built from TRBV18 and TRBJ1-2, with 8 nucleotides matching TRBD1. Germline CDR1 KGHSH, CDR2 LQKENI. Trimming cost V 4 bases and J 3 bases; bases outside gene matches: 1. The CDR3 consists of 13 residues. Here the CDR3 reads CASSLGQDYGYTF. In DNA form, the CDR3 reads TGTGCCAGCTCACTGGGACAGGACTATGGCTACACCTTC. The full variable domain, completed using reference TRBV18 and TRBJ1-2, is NAGVMQNPRHLVRRRGQEARLRCSPMKGHSHVYWYRQLPEEGLKFMVYLQKENIIDESGMPKERFSAEFPKEGPSILRIQQVVRGDSAAYFCASSLGQDYGYTFGSGTRLTVV.

This rearrangement joins TRBV11-1 to TRBJ1-2; TRBD1 might be the D (5 bases). Germline values: CDR1 SGHAT, CDR2 FQDESV (reference sequence). This CDR3 contains 14 residues. V was clipped by 5 bases and J by 1 base, with 11 bases between them. The DNA for the CDR3 is TGTGCCAGCAGCCCATACCAGGGTAACTATGGCTACACCTTC. This translates into CASSPYQGNYGYTF.

This clone came up a few times. The chain is built from TRBV6-1 and TRBJ1-5; 8 nucleotides agree with TRBD1. The length of the CDR3 is 14 residues. CDR1 is MNHNS and CDR2 is SASEGT in the germline V gene. The trim removed 2 bases at V and 6 bases at J, leaving 3 bases unmatched. DNA for the CDR3: TGTGCCAGCAGTGAATCGGACAGGGCTCAGCCCCAGCATTTT. This gives the protein CASSESDRAQPQHF.

The chain uses TRBV11-2 and TRBJ1-3; TRBD1 matches at 8 bases. Germline V gene data show CDR1 as SGHAT and CDR2 as FQNNGV. J lost 0 bases, V lost 5 bases, and 6 bases had no gene match. This CDR3 comprises 16 residues. The CDR3 DNA follows: TGTGCCAGCAGCGCAACAACAGGGGGCTCTGGAAACACCATATATTTT. Translated, it gives CASSATTGGSGNTIYF.

The rearrangement uses TRBV27 and TRBJ2-2; D might be TRBD2 (5 bases). Trimming stripped 5 bases from V and 2 bases from J, with 9 bases between. Germline assignment: CDR1 MNHEY and CDR2 SMNVEV (reference sequence). The CDR3 length is 14 residues. CDR3 region: CASSTGVNTGELFF. The CDR3 DNA reads TGTGCCAGCAGTACCGGGGTCAACACCGGGGAGCTGTTTTTT.

The V and J genes are TRBV6-6 and TRBJ2-7, with a tentative D call TRBD2 (5 bases). Per germline, CDR1 MNHNY and CDR2 SVGAGI (reference sequence). The V and J ends lost 2 bases and 2 bases respectively, with 13 bases between them. CDR3 size: 15 residues. The CDR3 here is CASSYLRVPPYEQYF. As DNA, the CDR3 is TGTGCCAGCAGTTACCTGCGGGTACCCCCCTACGAGCAGTACTTC.

V is TRBV10-1 and J is TRBJ2-1; TRBD2 aligns across 9 bases. The CDR3 spans 17 residues. Trimming removed 8 bases from V and 1 base from J; junction bases left unmatched: 12. Germline V gene sequence: CDR1 WNHNN, CDR2 SYGVQD (reference sequence). In DNA form, the CDR3 reads TGCGCCAGCTATTCTTCGGAGCGGGAGGCGTCCTACAATGAGCAGTTCTTC. It specifies CASYSSEREASYNEQFF.

The J gene is TRBJ2-7, the V gene TRBV4-2; 11 positions match TRBD2. After removal of 5 bases from V and 0 bases from J, the junction contained 9 bases not matched to a gene. There are 17 residues in the CDR3. Germline assignment: CDR1 LGHNA and CDR2 YNFKEQ. The CDR3 nucleotides are TGTGCCAGCAGCTTGGAAGCCGGACTAGCGGGCTCCTACGAGCAGTACTTC. Its protein product is CASSLEAGLAGSYEQYF.

This chain links TRBV5-1 with TRBJ2-1; no clear D gene. The CDR3 length is 15 residues. V lost 4 bases and J 4 bases, leaving 15 bases between the germline ends. CDR1 is SGHRS and CDR2 is YFSETQ in the germline V gene. CDR3 in DNA: TGCGCCAGCAGCGCTCTGACTTCTACTTACAATGAGCAGTTCTTC. This translates into CASSALTSTYNEQFF.

The V call is TRBV29-1, the J call TRBJ2-5; possibly TRBD1 or TRBD2 for D (5 bases each). CDR1 is SQVTM and CDR2 is ANQGSEA in the germline V gene. The CDR3 has 16 amino acids. Trimming cost V 2 bases and J 3 bases, with 19 bases left between them. CDR3 nucleotides: TGCAGCGTTGAAATAGAACTCAGGGTACTAGAAGAGACCCAGTACTTC. This sequence encodes CSVEIELRVLEETQYF.

The chain recombines TRBV6-5 with TRBJ2-1; 11 positions match TRBD2. V was clipped by 6 bases and J by 3 bases; unmatched bases: 4. Germline V gene data show CDR1 as MNHEY and CDR2 as SVGAGI. The CDR3 extends over 15 amino acids. The CDR3 coding sequence is TGTGCCAGCAGGACCGGGACTAGCGGCTACAATGAGCAGTTCTTC. Its translation is CASRTGTSGYNEQFF.

CDR3 in amino acids: CASSQGLAASYEQYF. The CDR3 DNA reads TGCGCCAGCAGCCAAGGACTAGCGGCATCCTACGAGCAGTACTTC. This chain uses TRBV4-1 with TRBJ2-5, with TRBD2 matching over 9 bases. The closer fit of TRBJ2-7 to the DNA end suggests the J call may be wrong. CDR1 is MGHRA, CDR2 YSYEKL, per germline. The CDR3 runs to 15 residues.

The chain employs TRBV19 and TRBJ2-6; D is unclear. Trimming took 6 bases from V and 0 from J, leaving 9 bases between them. The CDR3 totals 15 residues. The V gene's germline CDR1 is LNHDA and CDR2 SQIVND (reference sequence). Written as DNA, the CDR3 is TGTGCCAGTAGAACTCAGGCCTCTGGGGCCAACGTCCTGACTTTC. This codes for CASRTQASGANVLTF.

This clone has just one count. V is TRBV7-9 and J is TRBJ2-1; D unclear. Between the trimmed V and J ends, which lost 10 bases and 4 bases, there was a span of 14 bases. This CDR3 has 13 amino acids. Per the germline V gene, CDR1 is SEHNR and CDR2 is FQNEAQ (reference sequence). CDR3 DNA sequence: TGTGCCACCAGTGCTAACCAGTACAATGAGCAGTTCTTC. Its protein is CATSANQYNEQFF.

J is TRBJ2-7 and V is TRBV29-1; the D gene could be TRBD1 or TRBD2 (5 bases each). This CDR3 comprises 13 residues. V gave up 6 bases and J gave up 6 bases, with 18 bases separating them. Germline CDR1 reads SQVTM; CDR2 reads ANQGSEA. CDR3: CSVPGPSGREQYF. In DNA, the CDR3 is TGCAGCGTCCCGGGACCGAGTGGCCGCGAGCAGTACTTC.

This clone was picked up one time. This rearrangement joins TRBV7-8 to TRBJ2-3; D is perhaps TRBD1 (6 bases). CDR1 and CDR2 from the germline V gene are SGHVS and FQNEAQ. Trimming took 5 bases from V and 1 from J, leaving 13 bases between them. The CDR3 sequence is 15 residues long. The CDR3 protein is CASSATGSGTDTQYF. CDR3 bases: TGTGCCAGCAGCGCAACAGGGAGCGGCACAGATACGCAGTATTTT.

The chain joins TRBV7-8 to TRBJ1-5; perhaps TRBD1 as D (6 bases). The germline gives CDR1 SGHVS, CDR2 FQNEAQ. The CDR3 extends over 15 amino acids. V was trimmed by 5 bases and J by 4 bases, leaving 15 bases between them. The chain's CDR3 is CASSTGTTLNQPQHF. The CDR3 DNA sequence: TGTGCCAGCAGCACCGGGACAACTCTAAATCAGCCCCAGCATTTT.

The rearrangement uses TRBV15 and TRBJ1-1; unclear D gene. This CDR3 region has 12 residues. From germline, CDR1 is LNHNV and CDR2 YYDKDF (reference sequence). Trimming left V 9 bases short and J 6 bases short, with 14 bases between. The CDR3 region is CATMGLSPEAFF. CDR3 sequence (DNA): TGTGCCACTATGGGCCTTAGCCCTGAAGCTTTCTTT.

This clone was detected only a few times. The gene calls are TRBV6-4 and TRBJ2-6; a weak D match, TRBD1 (6 bases). CDR3 size: 16 residues. The V end was cut by 0 bases, the J end by 2 bases, with 8 bases between. Germline CDR1 MRHNA, CDR2 SNTAGT. This chain's CDR3 is CASSDSGTTGANVLTF. As DNA, the CDR3 is TGTGCCAGCAGTGACTCCGGGACAACTGGGGCCAACGTCCTGACTTTC.

This sequence joins TRBV6-5 and TRBJ1-3, with TRBD1 matching 7 bases. The CDR3 loop spans 13 amino acids. V gave up 6 bases and J gave up 1 base; unmatched junction bases: 0. The germline V gene has CDR1 MNHEY and CDR2 SVGAGI. The DNA for the CDR3 is TGTGCCAGCAGGACAGGGTCTGGAAACACCATATATTTT. This sequence encodes CASRTGSGNTIYF.

V gene TRBV29-1 combines with J gene TRBJ2-1, with TRBD1 matching 9 bases. The CDR3 spans 17 residues. The J segment lost 2 bases and the V segment lost 4 bases, leaving 12 bases of the junction unmatched. Per germline, CDR1 SQVTM and CDR2 ANQGSEA. This CDR3 reads CSVASTPGQGTYNEQFF. Here the CDR3 DNA reads TGCAGCGTTGCCTCCACACCGGGACAGGGAACCTACAATGAGCAGTTCTTC.

V usage is TRBV10-3 and J usage is TRBJ1-1, with TRBD1 matching over 7 bases. The V gene's germline CDR1 is ENHRY and CDR2 SYGVKD. CDR3 length: 14 amino acids. V was clipped by 7 bases and J by 6 bases; unmatched bases: 11. The CDR3 sequence is CAITMVRGGSEAFF. The CDR3 DNA reads as TGTGCCATCACCATGGTCAGGGGGGGGTCTGAAGCTTTCTTT.

The chain links TRBV4-1 to TRBJ2-7; D might be TRBD1 (6 bases). This CDR3 is 15 amino acids long. The germline CDR1 and CDR2 sequences are MGHRA and YSYEKL. The V end lost 5 bases, the J end lost 0 bases, and 14 bases lay between the germline ends. The CDR3 DNA reads TGCGCCAGCAGCACGAGACAGGAGTTCTCCTACGAGCAGTACTTC. This gives the protein CASSTRQEFSYEQYF.

The rearrangement links TRBV7-9 to TRBJ1-3; no definite D call. Between the trimmed V and J ends, which lost 5 bases and 4 bases, there was a span of 12 bases. CDR1 SEHNR and CDR2 FQNEAQ come from the germline V gene (reference sequence). The CDR3 covers 14 residues. CDR3 nucleotides: TGTGCCAGCAGCAATTCCGAGGCAGGAAACACCATATATTTT. Translated, it gives CASSNSEAGNTIYF. Looking up the rest from reference TRBV7-9 and TRBJ1-3 gives the full variable domain: DTGVSQNPRHKITKRGQNVTFRCDPISEHNRLYWYRQTLGQGPEFLTYFQNEAQLEKSRLLSDRFSAERPKGSFSTLEIQRTEQGDSAMYLCASSNSEAGNTIYFGEGSWLTVV.